The 30 T cell receptor beta chains listed next were all sequenced from one sample in a study of identical twins. TCRdb independently ran MiXCR on the 5' RACE reads; one entry per CDR3 protein. The table has roughly 240,000 distinct CDR3 sequences, 5.5% to 7% seen once; the top ten hold approximately 3.6%. The data were also submitted as part of a second study, on yellow fever vaccine responses in identical twins.

Sample: memory (CD45RO+) T cells sorted from blood. The receptors shown here come from a woman between 18 and 29 years old in good health.

The CDR3 reads CASSLSTGGWNEQFF. The CDR3 DNA reads as TGTGCCAGCAGCTTGTCGACAGGGGGATGGAATGAGCAGTTCTTC. This rearrangement joins TRBV7-2 to TRBJ2-1, with 9 bases that match TRBD1. This CDR3 is 15 amino acids long. In germline, CDR1 is SGHTA, CDR2 FQGNSA. V was pared by 3 bases and J by 7 bases, with 7 bases of the junction left unmatched.

This clonotype appeared many times. The rearrangement links TRBV9 to TRBJ2-1, with 9 bases lining up with TRBD1. Unmatched junction bases numbered 15, after V lost 3 bases and J lost 8 bases. The germline gives CDR1 SGDLS, CDR2 YYNGEE. There are 17 residues in the CDR3. CDR3 nucleotides: TGTGCCAGCAGCGCGACGTCCGGGACAGGGATAGTATATGAGCAGTTCTTC. Its protein is CASSATSGTGIVYEQFF.

This clonotype was found many times. V and J are TRBV7-9 and TRBJ2-7; no definite D call. The CDR3 totals 13 residues. CDR1 and CDR2 (germline): SEHNR, FQNEAQ (reference sequence). V was trimmed by 1 base and J by 3 bases, leaving 7 bases between them. In DNA, the CDR3 is TGTGCCAGCAGCTTAGGGAACGGCTACGAGCAGTACTTC. Residues: CASSLGNGYEQYF.

This rearrangement joins TRBV20-1 to TRBJ1-2; D unclear. Looked up from germline, CDR1 is DFQATT and CDR2 is SNEGSKA (reference sequence). The CDR3 sequence is 11 residues long. Trimming shortened V by 5 bases and J by 6 bases, and 10 bases separated the two germline ends. CDR3 protein: CSAWTADGYTF. The CDR3 DNA follows: TGCAGTGCTTGGACTGCCGATGGCTACACCTTC.

This clonotype turned up a few times. The chain uses TRBV2 and TRBJ1-2; D gene unclear. This CDR3 has 14 amino acids. Trimming left V 7 bases short and J 0 bases short, with 12 bases between. Germline assignment: CDR1 SNHLY and CDR2 FYNNEI. The CDR3 nucleotides read TGTGCCAGCACTTGGGATGAGGCTAACTATGGCTACACCTTC. Amino acid sequence: CASTWDEANYGYTF. The whole variable domain, filled in from reference TRBV2 and TRBJ1-2, reads EPEVTQTPSHQVTQMGQEVILRCVPISNHLYFYWYRQILGQKVEFLVSFYNNEISEKSEIFDDQFSVERPDGSNFTLKIRSTKLEDSAMYFCASTWDEANYGYTFGSGTRLTVV.

This clonotype was seen many times. J is TRBJ1-2 and V is TRBV18, with D uncertain. Trimming left V 2 bases short and J 7 bases short, with 11 bases between. This CDR3 has 13 amino acids. Germline CDR1 KGHSH, CDR2 LQKENI. In DNA, the CDR3 is TGTGCCAGCTCACCAGGGATGGCAGGTGGCTACACCTTC. It translates to CASSPGMAGGYTF.

This chain uses TRBV3-1 with TRBJ1-1; 7 nucleotides line up with TRBD1. The junction had 5 bases not matched to a gene; V was cut back by 6 bases and J by 1 base. In germline, CDR1 is LGHDT, CDR2 YNNKEL (reference sequence). The CDR3 contains 14 residues. Here the CDR3 DNA reads TGTGCCAGCAGACTGTGGACAGGGAACACTGAAGCTTTCTTT. Amino acid sequence: CASRLWTGNTEAFF.

There are a few counts of this clonotype. The rearrangement joins TRBV28 to TRBJ2-1; a possible D gene is TRBD1 (5 bases). Looked up from germline, CDR1 is MDHEN and CDR2 is SYDVKM. The CDR3 has 14 residues. Trimming pared 4 bases from V and 5 bases from J, leaving 12 bases between. CDR3 amino acids: CASSSTYRNNEQFF. The CDR3 bases are TGTGCCAGCAGTTCGACGTACAGGAACAATGAGCAGTTCTTC.

This clonotype was seen more than once but under ten times. The chain has TRBV12-3 or TRBV12-4 and TRBJ1-1, with no clear D. The CDR3 spans 13 residues. V gave up 5 bases and J gave up 1 base, with 8 bases separating them. The chain's CDR3 is CASSPLRNTEAFF. DNA of the CDR3: TGTGCCAGCAGTCCCCTGAGGAACACTGAAGCTTTCTTT.

This clonotype was seen ten or more times. V usage is TRBV28 and J usage is TRBJ2-1; 7 bases agree with TRBD2. The germline V gene encodes CDR1 MDHEN and CDR2 SYDVKM. The CDR3 is 16 amino acids. V dropped 3 bases and J dropped 0; count of bases not matched to a gene: 5. The DNA for the CDR3 is TGTGCCAGCAGTTTTTACGGGGGGAGCTCCTACAATGAGCAGTTCTTC. Encoded protein: CASSFYGGSSYNEQFF.

The CDR3 sequence is CASTDREVGANVLTF. CDR3 nucleotide sequence: TGTGCCAGCACCGACAGGGAGGTTGGGGCCAACGTCCTGACTTTC. The rearrangement uses TRBV6-1 and TRBJ2-6; weak D call: TRBD1 (7 bases). The CDR3 runs to 15 residues. Looked up from germline, CDR1 is MNHNS and CDR2 is SASEGT. V lost 7 bases, J lost 3 bases, and 13 bases lay in between.

The chain employs TRBV29-1 and TRBJ2-6, with unresolved D. The V end lost 7 bases, the J end lost 1 base, and 8 bases lay between the germline ends. Germline loops: CDR1 SQVTM, CDR2 ANQGSEA. The CDR3 consists of 13 residues. CDR3 loop: CSAGQSGANVLTF. The CDR3 DNA reads TGCAGCGCCGGGCAGTCTGGGGCCAACGTCCTGACTTTC.

The table lists this clonotype with many counts. The chain recombines TRBV25-1 with TRBJ2-1, with TRBD1 matching over 7 bases. Per germline, CDR1 MGHDK and CDR2 SYGVNS. The CDR3 spans 14 residues. Germline trimming cut 2 bases from V and 8 bases from J; bases unmatched to any gene: 6. This CDR3 is CASSERTGLHEQFF. CDR3 in DNA: TGTGCCAGCAGTGAACGGACAGGTTTACATGAGCAGTTCTTC. The complete variable domain, with remaining parts taken from reference TRBV25-1 and TRBJ2-1, reads EADIYQTPRYLVIGTGKKITLECSQTMGHDKMYWYQQDPGMELHLIHYSYGVNSTEKGDLSSESTVSRIRTEHFPLTLESARPSHTSQYLCASSERTGLHEQFFGPGTRLTVL.

This clonotype was counted a few times. The chain carries TRBV20-1 and TRBJ2-2; D unresolved. V lost 3 bases, J lost 2 bases, and 13 bases lay in between. The CDR3 loop spans 15 amino acids. The germline V gene encodes CDR1 DFQATT and CDR2 SNEGSKA (reference sequence). The CDR3 protein is CSARANSVNTGELFF. CDR3 in DNA: TGCAGTGCTAGGGCCAACAGTGTAAACACCGGGGAGCTGTTTTTT.

This clonotype was seen ten or more times. The chain combines TRBV5-1 with TRBJ2-3; tentative D call: TRBD1 (5 bases). V dropped 6 bases and J dropped 2 bases, with 16 bases sitting between them. Germline V gene data show CDR1 as SGHRS and CDR2 as YFSETQ. This CDR3 contains 15 residues. CDR3 bases: TGCGCCAGCAAGGTCCTGGACAACCCCACAGATACGCAGTATTTT. This sequence encodes CASKVLDNPTDTQYF.

This clonotype has a handful of counts. The rearrangement joins TRBV7-2 to TRBJ2-5; weak D call: TRBD2 (5 bases). The V gene lost 6 bases and the J gene lost 5 bases, with 16 bases spanning the gap. The germline gives CDR1 SGHTA, CDR2 FQGNSA. CDR3 length equals 14 residues. The CDR3 region is CASSFDYFGETQYF. CDR3 coding DNA: TGTGCCAGCAGTTTCGACTATTTTGGGGAGACCCAGTACTTC.

This clonotype was seen repeatedly, ten times or more. This rearrangement joins TRBV12-3 or TRBV12-4 to TRBJ2-1, with TRBD1 matching over 7 bases. V dropped 6 bases and J dropped 15; count of bases not matched to a gene: 11. CDR3 length equals 12 residues. CDR3 bases: TGTGCCAGCAGCCGAACAGGGGCTTCCCCGTTCTTC. Protein product: CASSRTGASPFF.

This clonotype was seen ten or more times. This sequence joins TRBV7-2 and TRBJ2-1, with D unclear. The length of the CDR3 is 14 residues. Trimming removed 3 bases at V and 5 bases at J, with 11 bases between. Germline V gene lookup returns CDR1 SGHTA and CDR2 FQGNSA. The CDR3 sequence: CASSFLMGNNEQFF. Written as DNA, the CDR3 is TGTGCCAGCAGCTTTCTAATGGGTAACAATGAGCAGTTCTTC.

The chain carries TRBV25-1 and TRBJ2-1; TRBD1 matches at 10 bases. CDR1 MGHDK and CDR2 SYGVNS come from the germline V gene. V dropped 0 bases and J dropped 6; count of bases not matched to a gene: 11. The CDR3 extends over 18 amino acids. This CDR3 reads CASSEYEKWDRGVNEQFF. The CDR3 DNA follows: TGTGCCAGCAGTGAATATGAAAAATGGGACAGGGGCGTCAATGAGCAGTTCTTC.

Many counts were recorded for this clonotype. The J gene is TRBJ1-3, the V gene TRBV12-3 or TRBV12-4; 9 positions match TRBD1. The V and J ends lost 11 bases and 11 bases, in that order; junction bases with no gene match: 10. The CDR3 has 12 residues. The CDR3 DNA is TGTGCCGGGGGACAGGGATTAAATTCCATATATTTT. As protein: CAGGQGLNSIYF.

The rearrangement uses TRBV18 and TRBJ2-2; D call uncertain. The germline CDR1 and CDR2 sequences are KGHSH and LQKENI. Trimming cost V 8 bases and J 0 bases, with 13 bases left between them. The CDR3 contains 15 residues. CDR3 DNA: TGTGCCAGCGGAATAAGACGAGCGAACACCGGGGAGCTGTTTTTT. Protein: CASGIRRANTGELFF.

This clonotype was counted between two and nine times. The V and J genes are TRBV20-1 and TRBJ2-1; D call uncertain. Germline V gene sequence: CDR1 DFQATT, CDR2 SNEGSKA (reference sequence). V lost 2 bases, J lost 4 bases, and 15 bases lay in between. This CDR3 comprises 15 residues. CDR3: CSARPATLGYNEQFF. Written as DNA, the CDR3 is TGCAGTGCTAGACCCGCTACCTTAGGTTACAATGAGCAGTTCTTC.

This clonotype was seen only a few times. V and J are TRBV20-1 and TRBJ1-1; 9 bases agree with TRBD1. Germline CDR1 and CDR2: DFQATT and SNEGSKA (reference sequence). The CDR3 contains 13 residues. Unmatched junction bases numbered 6, after V lost 5 bases and J lost 5 bases. CDR3 sequence (DNA): TGCAGTGCTCTCGGACAGGGGTGGACTGAAGCTTTCTTT. Translation gives CSALGQGWTEAFF.

This clonotype was seen many times. V is TRBV7-9 and J is TRBJ1-1; maybe TRBD1 (6 bases). Germline V gene lookup returns CDR1 SEHNR and CDR2 FQNEAQ (reference sequence). Deletions cut 2 bases from V and 4 bases from J, with 8 bases between. The CDR3 consists of 13 residues. The CDR3 DNA follows: TGTGCCAGCAGCTTAAGGGGGGGCACTGAAGCTTTCTTT. Amino acids: CASSLRGGTEAFF.

Ten or more counts support this clonotype. The V and J genes are TRBV28 and TRBJ2-5; 9 nucleotides line up with TRBD2. The CDR3 sequence is 16 residues long. Germline-derived CDR1 and CDR2 are MDHEN and SYDVKM. The V gene end was trimmed by 8 bases and the J gene end by 4 bases; junction bases not matched to a gene: 14. The CDR3 DNA reads as TGTGCCAGCGGACGGCCAGCGGGAGGAGGAGGAGAGACCCAGTACTTC. Translation gives CASGRPAGGGGETQYF.

The chain combines TRBV7-6 with TRBJ2-5, with no clear D. Trimming removed 1 base from V and 5 bases from J, with 14 bases in between. The CDR3 extends over 15 amino acids. The V gene's germline CDR1 is SGHVS and CDR2 FNYEAQ. This CDR3 is CASSLGTSSWETQYF. CDR3 bases: TGTGCCAGCAGCTTAGGGACGTCCTCCTGGGAGACCCAGTACTTC.

In its sample, this clonotype was seen many times. The chain has TRBV6-2 or TRBV6-3 and TRBJ1-1, with D tentatively TRBD1 (6 bases). V lost 6 bases and J lost 0, with 17 bases in between. CDR1 and CDR2 from the germline V gene are MNHEY and SVGEGT. The CDR3 runs to 16 residues. CDR3 coding DNA: TGTGCCAGCAGGGCGTCCACGGGACACTTGAACACTGAAGCTTTCTTT. Translation gives CASRASTGHLNTEAFF.

A single count supports this clonotype. The chain links TRBV7-6 to TRBJ2-1; D might be TRBD1 (6 bases). Germline CDR1 and CDR2: SGHVS and FNYEAQ. Trimming stripped 5 bases from V and 9 bases from J, with 20 bases between. The length of the CDR3 is 15 residues. CDR3 coding DNA: TGTGCCAGCAGCACCGGGACAACGTTAAGCAGTGAGCAGTTCTTC. Amino acid sequence: CASSTGTTLSSEQFF.

There are many counts of this clonotype. The rearrangement joins TRBV10-3 to TRBJ2-1, with TRBD2 matching over 15 bases. The CDR3 covers 20 residues. Germline V CDR1 and CDR2: ENHRY, SYGVKD. Trimming at V came to 5 bases and at J to 0 bases, leaving 11 bases not matched to a gene. This CDR3 is CAISPTGLAGGHSSYNEQFF. The DNA for the CDR3 is TGTGCCATCAGTCCTACCGGACTAGCGGGAGGGCACAGCTCCTACAATGAGCAGTTCTTC.

CDR3 sequence reads: CASSLDSTGGAYEQYF. CDR3 nucleotides: TGCGCCAGCAGCTTGGATTCGACGGGAGGGGCCTACGAGCAGTACTTC. The rearrangement uses TRBV5-1 and TRBJ2-7, with 8 nucleotides matching TRBD2. V lost 0 bases and J lost 2; bases outside the gene matches: 7. The CDR3 has 16 residues. Germline V gene data show CDR1 as SGHRS and CDR2 as YFSETQ.